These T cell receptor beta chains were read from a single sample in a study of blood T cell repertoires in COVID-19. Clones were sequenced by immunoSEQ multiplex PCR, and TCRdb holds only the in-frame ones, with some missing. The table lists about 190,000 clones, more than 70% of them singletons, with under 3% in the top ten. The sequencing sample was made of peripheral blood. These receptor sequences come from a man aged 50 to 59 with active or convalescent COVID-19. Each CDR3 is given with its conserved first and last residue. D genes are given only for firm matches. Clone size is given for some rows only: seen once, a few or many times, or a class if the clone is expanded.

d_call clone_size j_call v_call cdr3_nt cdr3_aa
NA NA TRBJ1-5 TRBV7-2 TGTGCCAGCGGCAGAGGCGGGAGCAATCAGCCCCAGCATTTT CASGRGGSNQPQHF
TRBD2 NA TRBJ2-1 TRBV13 TGTGCCAGCAGCCCCAAGGGACTAGCGGGAGGAAATGAGCAGTTCTTC CASSPKGLAGGNEQFF
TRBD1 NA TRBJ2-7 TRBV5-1 TGCGCCAGCAGCTTGGTCGCAGGGGGCTCCTACGAGCAGTACTTC CASSLVAGGSYEQYF
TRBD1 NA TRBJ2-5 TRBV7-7 TGTGCTAGCAGCTTAACAGGGGTAGGAGAGACCCAGTACTTC CASSLTGVGETQYF
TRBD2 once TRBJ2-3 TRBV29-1 TGCAGCGTTTTCAGCGGGAGGGCCACAGATACGCAGTATTTT CSVFSGRATDTQYF
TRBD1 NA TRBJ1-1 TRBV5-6 TGTGCCAGCAGCCCTAGACAGGGTTGGAGGACTGAAGCTTTCTTT CASSPRQGWRTEAFF
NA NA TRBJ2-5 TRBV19 TGTGCCAGTAGTATAGGTAACGCCAGGGAGACCCAGTACTTC CASSIGNARETQYF
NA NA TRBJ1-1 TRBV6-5 TGTGCCAGCAGTTACGCGGGCCTGAACACTGAAGCTTTCTTT CASSYAGLNTEAFF
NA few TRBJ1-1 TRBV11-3 TGTGCCAGCAGCCCCGGGGTCGGTCGAAGCACTGAAGCTTTCTTT CASSPGVGRSTEAFF
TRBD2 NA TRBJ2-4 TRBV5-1 TGCGCCAGCAGCAAGACTAGCGGGAGAACTACCAGCATTCAGTACTTC CASSKTSGRTTSIQYF
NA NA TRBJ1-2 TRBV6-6 TGTGCCAGCAGCCCCGTTGAGGTTTCCTTCTATGGCTACACCTTC CASSPVEVSFYGYTF